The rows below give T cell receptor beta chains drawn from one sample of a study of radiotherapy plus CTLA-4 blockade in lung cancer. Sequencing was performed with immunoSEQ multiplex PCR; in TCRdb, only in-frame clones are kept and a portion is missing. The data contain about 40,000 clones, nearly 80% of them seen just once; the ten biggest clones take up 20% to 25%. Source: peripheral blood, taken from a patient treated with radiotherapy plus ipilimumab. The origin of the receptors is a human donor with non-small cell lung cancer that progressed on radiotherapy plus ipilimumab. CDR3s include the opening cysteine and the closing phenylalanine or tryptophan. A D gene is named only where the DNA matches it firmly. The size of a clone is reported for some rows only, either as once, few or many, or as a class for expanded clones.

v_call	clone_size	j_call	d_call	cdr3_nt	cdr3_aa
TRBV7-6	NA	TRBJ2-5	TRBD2	TGTGCCAGCAGCTTACTTAGCGGGGGGGCCCGAGAGACCCAGTACTTC	CASSLLSGGARETQYF
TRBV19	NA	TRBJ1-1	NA	TGTGCCAGTAGTCACAGGGAAAACACTGAAGCTTTCTTT	CASSHRENTEAFF
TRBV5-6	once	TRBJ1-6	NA	TGTGCCAGCAGCTTGAGGGACACCAATAATTCACCCCTCCACTTT	CASSLRDTNNSPLHF
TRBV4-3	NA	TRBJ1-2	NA	TGCGCCAGCAGCCAAGATGTCGTAGACGTACAGGGCTCTCCCTATGGCTACACCTTC	CASSQDVVDVQGSPYGYTF
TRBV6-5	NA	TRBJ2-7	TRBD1	TGTGCCAGCAGTTTGGGACAGGGGAGGGGCGAGCAGTACTTC	CASSLGQGRGEQYF
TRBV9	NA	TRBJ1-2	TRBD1	TGTGCCAGCAGCGTAGGCACAGGGGAGTATGGCTACACCTTC	CASSVGTGEYGYTF
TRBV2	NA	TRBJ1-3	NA	TGTGCCACCCGGGACTGGGGCGCTGGAAACACCATATATTTT	CATRDWGAGNTIYF
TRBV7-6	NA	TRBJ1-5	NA	TGTGCCAGCAGCTCCGGTAGTCAGCCCCAGCATTTT	CASSSGSQPQHF
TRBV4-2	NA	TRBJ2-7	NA	TGTGCCAGCAGCCAATTCCGAGAAGGGGGAATTCTCTACGAGCAGTACTTC	CASSQFREGGILYEQYF
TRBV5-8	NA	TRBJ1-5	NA	TGTGCCAGCACGTTGGGCTCGAGCAATCAGCCCCAGCATTTT	CASTLGSSNQPQHF
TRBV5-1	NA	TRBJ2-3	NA	TGCGCCAGCAGCTTGGCCACGTCAGGTGAAGATACGCAGTATTTT	CASSLATSGEDTQYF
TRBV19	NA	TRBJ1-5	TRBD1	TGTGCCAGTAGGCCCGGGACAGGGGGTCAGCCCCAGCATTTT	CASRPGTGGQPQHF
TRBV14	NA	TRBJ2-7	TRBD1	TGTGCCAGCAGCCACTGGACAGGGGGCCTTTACGAGCAGTACTTC	CASSHWTGGLYEQYF
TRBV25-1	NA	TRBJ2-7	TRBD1	TGTGCCAGCAGTGAATGGTGGGACAGGGGACACGAGCAGTACTTC	CASSEWWDRGHEQYF
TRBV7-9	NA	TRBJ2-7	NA	TGTGCCAGCAGCCGGGTTTCGGGGAGCCAGTACTTC	CASSRVSGSQYF
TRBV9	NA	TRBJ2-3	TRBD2	TGTGCCAGCAGCGTAGCTACGGCGGGGGGGCCATATACGCAGTATTTT	CASSVATAGGPYTQYF
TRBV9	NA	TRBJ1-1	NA	TGTGCCAGCAGCGTTAAAGAAGGGGTGAACACTGAAGCTTTCTTT	CASSVKEGVNTEAFF
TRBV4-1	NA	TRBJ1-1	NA	TGCGCCAGCAGCCAAGCCCGGGACAAGGGGTGGACCGCTGAAGCTTTCTTT	CASSQARDKGWTAEAFF
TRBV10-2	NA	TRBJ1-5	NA	TGCGCCAGCAGTGAGTCGTGGGCAGGATCCCAACCTCAGCCCCAGCATTTT	CASSESWAGSQPQPQHF
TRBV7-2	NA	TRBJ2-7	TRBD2	TGTGCCAGCAGCTTTAGCGGGGTTTCCTACGAGCAGTACTTC	CASSFSGVSYEQYF
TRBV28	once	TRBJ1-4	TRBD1	TGTGCCAGCAGTTTAGACAGGGGACGAGAAAAACTGTTTTTT	CASSLDRGREKLFF
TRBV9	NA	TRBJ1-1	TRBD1	TGTGCCAGCAGCCCCCGGACAGGGGGCGCTTGGACTGAAGCTTTCTTT	CASSPRTGGAWTEAFF
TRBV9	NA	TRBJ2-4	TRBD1	TGTGCCAGCAGCCCCTCAGACAGGGGGCGCCCCGGAAACATTCAGTACTTC	CASSPSDRGRPGNIQYF
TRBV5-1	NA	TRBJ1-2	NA	TGCGCCAGCAGCTTTAACCCGACGGGGAACTATGGCTACACCTTC	CASSFNPTGNYGYTF
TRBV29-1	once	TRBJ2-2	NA	TGCAGCGTTGAAGTCGTTCGGGGGAACACCGGGGAGCTGTTTTTT	CSVEVVRGNTGELFF
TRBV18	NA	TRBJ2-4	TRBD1	TGTGCCAGCTCGGGTCAGGGGGCGGCCAAAAACATTCAGTACTTC	CASSGQGAAKNIQYF
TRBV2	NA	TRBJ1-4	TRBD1	TGTGCCAGCGTCGAGAGGACAGGGGGGATAGAAAAACTGTTTTTT	CASVERTGGIEKLFF
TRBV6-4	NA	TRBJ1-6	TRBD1	TGTGCCAGCAGTGAAGGACAGGTGTATAATTCACCCCTCCACTTT	CASSEGQVYNSPLHF
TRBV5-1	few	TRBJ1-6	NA	TGCGCCAGCAGCTTGGTTCCAGGGGTTAGTAATTCACCCCTCCACTTT	CASSLVPGVSNSPLHF
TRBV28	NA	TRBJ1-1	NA	TGTGCCAGCAGTTTAACCCAGGGGGAAGCTTTCTTT	CASSLTQGEAFF
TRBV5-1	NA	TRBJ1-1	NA	TGCGCCAGCAGCCAGGGCGGGGTACAACTACTGGAAGCTTTCTTT	CASSQGGVQLLEAFF
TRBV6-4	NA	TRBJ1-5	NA	TGTGCCAGCAGTGACGGCGGGCCGGGGGGCAATCAGCCCCAGCATTTT	CASSDGGPGGNQPQHF
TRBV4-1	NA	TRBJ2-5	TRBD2	TGCGCCAGCAGCCAGTTACAGCGGGGGGGCCTTCTGGGAGAGACCCAGTACTTC	CASSQLQRGGLLGETQYF
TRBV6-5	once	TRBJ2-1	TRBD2	TGTGCCAGCAGCTCCGGGCTAGCGGGGTCAAATGAGCAGTTCTTC	CASSSGLAGSNEQFF
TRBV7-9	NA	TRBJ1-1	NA	TGTGCCAGCAGCGCACAGGGATGGGCTTTCTTT	CASSAQGWAFF
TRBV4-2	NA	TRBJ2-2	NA	TGTGCCAGCAGCCAATCCGGGGGGCGGAACACCGGGGAGCTGTTTTTT	CASSQSGGRNTGELFF
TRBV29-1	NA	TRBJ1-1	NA	TGCAGCGTAACAACAGGAATAGTACTGGACACTGAAGCTTTCTTT	CSVTTGIVLDTEAFF
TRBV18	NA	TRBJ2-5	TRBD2	TGTGCCAGCTCACCGAGGACTAGCGGGGGTCAAGAGACCCAGTACTTC	CASSPRTSGGQETQYF
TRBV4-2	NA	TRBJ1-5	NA	TGTGCCAGCAGCCAAGATCCGGTTAGCAATCAGCCCCAGCATTTT	CASSQDPVSNQPQHF
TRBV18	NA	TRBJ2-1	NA	TGTGCCAGCTCACCATCAGAGCGGTCCTACAATGAGCAGTTCTTC	CASSPSERSYNEQFF
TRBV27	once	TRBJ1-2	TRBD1	TGTGCCAGCAGTTTATTCAGACAGGGGGCTCTTTCTGGCTACACCTTC	CASSLFRQGALSGYTF
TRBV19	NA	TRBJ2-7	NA	TGTGCCAGTAGTACTTCGGGGACAACCTACGAGCAGTACTTC	CASSTSGTTYEQYF
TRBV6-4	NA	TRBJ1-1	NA	TGTGCCAGCAACAGGTCCATGGGCTATGGGGTTGAAGCTTTCTTT	CASNRSMGYGVEAFF
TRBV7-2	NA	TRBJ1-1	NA	TGTGCCAGCAGCTTAGTAGGCAGGAACGAAGCTTTCTTT	CASSLVGRNEAFF
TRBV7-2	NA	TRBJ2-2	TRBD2	TGTGCCAGCAGCTTAGACGGACTAGCTGGGGGGGAGCTGTTTTTT	CASSLDGLAGGELFF
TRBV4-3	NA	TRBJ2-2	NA	TGCGCCAGCAGCCAAAACAGGGCGTCAGGGGAGCTGTTTTTT	CASSQNRASGELFF
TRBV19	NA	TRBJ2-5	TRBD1	TGTGCCAGTAGTATTGGGTCAGGGGGCGGACGAGAGACCCAGTACTTC	CASSIGSGGGRETQYF
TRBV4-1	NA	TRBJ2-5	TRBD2	TGCGCCAGCAGCCAAGAATTTGCAACTAGCGCCCAAGAGACCCAGTACTTC	CASSQEFATSAQETQYF
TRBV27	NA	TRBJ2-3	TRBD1	TGTGCCAGCACTTTTTGGGACAGCGATACGCAGTATTTT	CASTFWDSDTQYF
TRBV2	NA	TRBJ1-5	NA	TGTGCCAGCAACCAGGGCCCCAATCAGCCCCAGCATTTT	CASNQGPNQPQHF